The present entry profiles one T cell receptor (beta chain) with its context. The antigen is unknown. Germline CDR1 reads MNHNY; CDR2 reads SVGAGI (reference sequence). V lost 6 bases and J lost 0, with 2 bases in between. The CDR3 extends over 12 amino acids. This record comes from a study of OX40 agonist ivuxolimab in advanced cancers. Broader study findings: Certain nonresponders additionally had low normalized T-cell clonal expansion. Dose levels from 0.1 to 3.0 mg/kg saw CD4+ and CD8+ blood T cells expand clonally by week 6. Researchers report that CD8+ T cells had, on average, more expanded clones than CD4+. Compared with others, partial responders at 0.1-3.0 mg/kg displayed clonal expansion among the lowest.

The method was immunoSEQ multiplex PCR; TCRdb's version includes in-frame clones alone and lacks a portion of them. There are about 64,000 clones in the sample; roughly 80% occur only once, and around 5% lies in the top ten. The TCR comes from an adult with an advanced solid tumor such as melanoma, head and neck, liver or kidney cancer. The chain combines TRBV6-6 with TRBJ2-2; D not certain. Specimen: CD4+ or CD8+ T cells sorted from blood, collected in a trial of the OX40 agonist ivuxolimab. The DNA for the CDR3 is TGTGCCAGCAGCTCGAACACCGGGGAGCTGTTTTTT. This translates into CASSSNTGELFF.